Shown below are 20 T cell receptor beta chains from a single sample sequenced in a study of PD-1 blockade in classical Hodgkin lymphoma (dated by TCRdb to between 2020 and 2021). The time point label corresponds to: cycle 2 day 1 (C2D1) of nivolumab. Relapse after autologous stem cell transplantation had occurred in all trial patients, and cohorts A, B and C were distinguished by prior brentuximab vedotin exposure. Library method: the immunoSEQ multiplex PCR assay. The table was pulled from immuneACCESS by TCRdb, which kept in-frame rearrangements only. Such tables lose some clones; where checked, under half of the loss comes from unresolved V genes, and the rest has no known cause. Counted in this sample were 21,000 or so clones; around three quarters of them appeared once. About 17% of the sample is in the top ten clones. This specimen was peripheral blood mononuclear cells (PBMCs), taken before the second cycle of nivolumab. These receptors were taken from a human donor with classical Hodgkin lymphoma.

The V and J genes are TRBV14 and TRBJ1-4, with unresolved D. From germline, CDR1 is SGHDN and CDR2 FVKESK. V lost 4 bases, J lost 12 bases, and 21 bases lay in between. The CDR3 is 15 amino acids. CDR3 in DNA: TGTGCCAGCAGCCTCCAGGCTGGCATGGTGAGTCAACTGTTTTTT. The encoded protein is CASSLQAGMVSQLFF. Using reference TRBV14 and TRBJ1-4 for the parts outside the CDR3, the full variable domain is EAGVTQFPSHSVIEKGQTVTLRCDPISGHDNLYWYRRVMGKEIKFLLHFVKESKQDESGMPNNRFLAERTGGTYSTLKVQPAELEDSGVYFCASSLQAGMVSQLFFGSGTQLSVL.

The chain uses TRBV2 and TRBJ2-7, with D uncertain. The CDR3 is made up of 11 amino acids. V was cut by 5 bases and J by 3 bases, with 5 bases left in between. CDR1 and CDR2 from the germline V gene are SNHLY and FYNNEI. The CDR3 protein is CASSNRYEQYF. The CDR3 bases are TGTGCCAGCAGTAACCGCTACGAGCAGTACTTC.

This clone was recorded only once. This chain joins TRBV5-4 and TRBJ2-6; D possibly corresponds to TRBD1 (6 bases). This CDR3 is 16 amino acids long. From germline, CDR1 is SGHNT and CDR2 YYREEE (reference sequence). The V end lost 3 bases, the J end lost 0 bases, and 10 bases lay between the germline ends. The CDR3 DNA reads TGTGCCAGCAGCTCGGGACACAGCTCTGGGGCCAACGTCCTGACTTTC. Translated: CASSSGHSSGANVLTF. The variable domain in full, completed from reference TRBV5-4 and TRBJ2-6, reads ETGVTQSPTHLIKTRGQQVTLRCSSQSGHNTVSWYQQALGQGPQFIFQYYREEENGRGNFPPRFSGLQFPNYSSELNVNALELDDSALYLCASSSGHSSGANVLTFGAGSRLTVL.

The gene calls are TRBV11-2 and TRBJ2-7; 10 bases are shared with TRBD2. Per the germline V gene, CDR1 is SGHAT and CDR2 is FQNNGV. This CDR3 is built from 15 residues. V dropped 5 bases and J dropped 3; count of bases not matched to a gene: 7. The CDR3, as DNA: TGTGCCAGCAGCGTCACTAGCGGGGTAAACTACGAGCAGTACTTC. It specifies CASSVTSGVNYEQYF.

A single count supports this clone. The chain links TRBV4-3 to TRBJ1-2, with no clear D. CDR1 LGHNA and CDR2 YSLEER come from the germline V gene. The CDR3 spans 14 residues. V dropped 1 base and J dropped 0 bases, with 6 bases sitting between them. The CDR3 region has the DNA TGCGCCAGCAGCCAAGCAGTGTCTAACTATGGCTACACCTTC. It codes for CASSQAVSNYGYTF.

CDR3 DNA: TGTGCCAGCAGCCAGACTAGCGAAACCTACGAGCAGTACTTC. Protein sequence: CASSQTSETYEQYF. V and J are TRBV4-2 and TRBJ2-7, with TRBD2 matching over 8 bases. V shed 3 bases, J shed 2 bases, and the junction held 3 bases outside the gene matches. Per the germline V gene, CDR1 is LGHNA and CDR2 is YNFKEQ. The CDR3 totals 14 residues.

Here the CDR3 DNA reads TGTGCCAGCAGCAAATCCAATAGCGTCTACGAGCAGTACTTC. The encoded protein is CASSKSNSVYEQYF. The gene calls are TRBV7-6 and TRBJ2-7; a weak D match, TRBD2 (5 bases). The CDR3 consists of 14 residues. Between the trimmed V and J ends, which lost 5 bases and 3 bases, there was a span of 14 bases. From germline, CDR1 is SGHVS and CDR2 FNYEAQ.

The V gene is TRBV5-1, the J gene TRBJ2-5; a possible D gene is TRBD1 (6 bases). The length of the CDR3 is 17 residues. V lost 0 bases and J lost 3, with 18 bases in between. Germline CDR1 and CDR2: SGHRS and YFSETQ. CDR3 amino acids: CASSLARGLESKETQYF. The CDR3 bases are TGCGCCAGCAGCTTGGCCAGGGGATTGGAATCGAAAGAGACCCAGTACTTC.

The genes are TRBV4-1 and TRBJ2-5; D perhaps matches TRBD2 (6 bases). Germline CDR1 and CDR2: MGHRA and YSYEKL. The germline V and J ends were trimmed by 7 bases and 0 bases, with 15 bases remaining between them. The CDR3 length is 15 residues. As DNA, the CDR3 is TGCGCCAGCACCCCGGGGGAATACAACCAAGAGACCCAGTACTTC. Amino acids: CASTPGEYNQETQYF.

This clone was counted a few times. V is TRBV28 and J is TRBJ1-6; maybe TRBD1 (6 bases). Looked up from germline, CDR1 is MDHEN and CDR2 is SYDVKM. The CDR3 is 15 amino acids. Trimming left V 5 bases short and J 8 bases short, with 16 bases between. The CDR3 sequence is CASSPTQGHDSPLHF. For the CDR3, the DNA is TGTGCCAGCAGTCCGACACAGGGTCATGATTCACCCCTCCACTTT.

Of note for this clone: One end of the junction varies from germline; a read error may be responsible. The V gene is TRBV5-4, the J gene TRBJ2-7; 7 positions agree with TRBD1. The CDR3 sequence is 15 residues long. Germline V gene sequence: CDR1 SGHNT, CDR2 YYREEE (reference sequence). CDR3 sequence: CASSRDRTRSYEQYF. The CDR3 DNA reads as TGCGCCAGCAGCCGGGACAGAACCCGCTCCTACGAGCAGTACTTC.

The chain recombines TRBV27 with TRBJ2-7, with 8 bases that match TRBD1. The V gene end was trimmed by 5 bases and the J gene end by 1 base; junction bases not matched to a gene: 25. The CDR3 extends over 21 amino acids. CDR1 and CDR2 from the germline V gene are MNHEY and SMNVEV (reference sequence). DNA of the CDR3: TGTGCCAGCAGTCACTTGAGGTCCCGGGACAGGAAAAGAATTGAATCCTACGAGCAGTACGTC. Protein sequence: CASSHLRSRDRKRIESYEQYV.

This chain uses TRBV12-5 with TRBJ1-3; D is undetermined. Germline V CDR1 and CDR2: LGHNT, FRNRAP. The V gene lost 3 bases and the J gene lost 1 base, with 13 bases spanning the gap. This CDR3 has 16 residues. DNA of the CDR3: TGTGCTAGTGGTTTAGTGGTCCCAGGTTCTGGAAACACCATATATTTT. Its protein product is CASGLVVPGSGNTIYF.

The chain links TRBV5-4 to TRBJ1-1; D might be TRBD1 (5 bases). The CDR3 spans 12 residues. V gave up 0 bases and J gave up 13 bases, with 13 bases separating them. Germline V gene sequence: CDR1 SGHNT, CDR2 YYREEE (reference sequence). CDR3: CASSLGRDSVFF. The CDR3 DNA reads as TGTGCCAGCAGCTTGGGGCGGGACTCTGTTTTCTTT.

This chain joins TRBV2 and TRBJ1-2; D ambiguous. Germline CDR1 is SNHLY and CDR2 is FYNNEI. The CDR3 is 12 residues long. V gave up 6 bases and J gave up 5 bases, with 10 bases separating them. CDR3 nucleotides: TGTGCCAGCAGCGCAGACCCATATGGCTACACCTTC. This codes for CASSADPYGYTF.

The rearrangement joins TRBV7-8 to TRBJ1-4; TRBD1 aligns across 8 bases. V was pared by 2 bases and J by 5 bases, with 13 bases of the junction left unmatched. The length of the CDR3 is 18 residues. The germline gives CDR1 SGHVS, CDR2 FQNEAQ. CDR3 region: CASSLPGQAGGRNEKLFF. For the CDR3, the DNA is TGTGCCAGCAGCTTACCGGGACAGGCCGGGGGAAGGAATGAAAAACTGTTTTTT. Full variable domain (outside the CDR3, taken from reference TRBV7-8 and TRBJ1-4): GAGVSQSPRYKVAKRGQDVALRCDPISGHVSLFWYQQALGQGPEFLTYFQNEAQLDKSGLPSDRFFAERPEGSVSTLKIQRTQQEDSAVYLCASSLPGQAGGRNEKLFFGSGTQLSVL.

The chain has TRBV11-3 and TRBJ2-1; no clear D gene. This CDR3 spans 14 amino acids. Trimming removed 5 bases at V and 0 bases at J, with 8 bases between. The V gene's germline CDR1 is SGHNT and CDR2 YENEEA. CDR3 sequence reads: CASSPPSSYNEQFF. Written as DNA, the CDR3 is TGTGCCAGCAGCCCCCCCAGCTCCTACAATGAGCAGTTCTTC.

The CDR3 sequence is CASSEPGTFDIQYF. The DNA for the CDR3 is TGTGCCAGCAGTGAACCAGGGACCTTTGACATTCAGTACTTC. The chain joins TRBV6-1 to TRBJ2-4; possibly TRBD1 or TRBD2 for D (5 bases each). Trimming took 2 bases from V and 8 from J, leaving 13 bases between them. CDR3 length: 14 residues. Germline V gene data show CDR1 as MNHNS and CDR2 as SASEGT.

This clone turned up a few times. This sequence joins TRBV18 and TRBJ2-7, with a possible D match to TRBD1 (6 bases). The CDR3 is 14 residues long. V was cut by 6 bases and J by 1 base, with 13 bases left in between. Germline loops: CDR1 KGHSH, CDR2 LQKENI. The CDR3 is CASSRAGQSYEQYF. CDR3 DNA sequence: TGTGCCAGCTCCCGAGCCGGACAGTCCTACGAGCAGTACTTC.

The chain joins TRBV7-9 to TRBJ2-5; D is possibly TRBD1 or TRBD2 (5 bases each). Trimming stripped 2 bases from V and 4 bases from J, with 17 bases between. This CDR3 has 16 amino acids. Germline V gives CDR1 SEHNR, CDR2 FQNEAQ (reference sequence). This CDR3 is CASSLQLGVVRETQYF. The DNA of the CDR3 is TGTGCCAGCAGCTTACAGTTGGGGGTAGTGAGAGAGACCCAGTACTTC.